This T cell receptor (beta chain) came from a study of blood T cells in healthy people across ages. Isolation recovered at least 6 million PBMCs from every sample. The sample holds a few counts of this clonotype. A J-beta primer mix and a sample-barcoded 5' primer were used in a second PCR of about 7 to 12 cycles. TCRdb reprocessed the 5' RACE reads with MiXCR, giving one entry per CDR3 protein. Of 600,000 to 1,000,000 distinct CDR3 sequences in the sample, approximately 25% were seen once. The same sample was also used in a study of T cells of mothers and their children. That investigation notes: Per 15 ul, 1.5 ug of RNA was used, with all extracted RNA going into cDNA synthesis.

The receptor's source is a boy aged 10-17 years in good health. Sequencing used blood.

The DNA of the CDR3 is TGTGCCAGCAGTGCGGACAGATCAACTAATGAAAAACTGTTTTTT. Residues: CASSADRSTNEKLFF. The chain joins TRBV12-3 or TRBV12-4 to TRBJ1-4; the D gene is possibly TRBD1 (6 bases). The CDR3 covers 15 residues. Trimming shortened V by 5 bases and J by 0 bases, and 10 bases separated the two germline ends.